Listed below are T cell receptor beta chains from one sample, sequenced in a study of blood T cells in healthy people across ages. In TCRdb, the 5' RACE reads were re-called with MiXCR into one record per CDR3 protein. The sample comprises about 570,000 distinct CDR3 sequences, about 26% of which are singletons, and 15% to 20% rests with the top ten. Input material: blood. The receptor set was obtained from a woman between 70 and 85 years old in good health. CDR3s leave out the opening cysteine and the closing phenylalanine or tryptophan. Expanded clones are given a class, and other clones once, few, many or no size at all.

abundance,v_gene,CDR3aa
-,TRBV15,ATSTTGTSDPQETQY
-,TRBV6-5,ASSYKGQGYNEQF
few,TRBV18,ASSPPGTGENIQY
-,TRBV7-9,ASSLMAGNTDTQY
-,TRBV20-1,SAGSWGNEQF
-,TRBV15,ATGTGPYNEQF
few,TRBV29-1,SVVTASTDTQY
-,TRBV12-3/TRBV12-4,ASVSGYTDTQY
many,TRBV20-1,SASQETQY
-,TRBV3-1,ASRQTGVGTGELF
-,TRBV18,ASSPWAGEDEQF
few,TRBV7-3,ASRLSTGSDTQY
-,TRBV5-1,ASSVDRGSGYGYT
-,TRBV4-3,ASSQDAASTEAF
-,TRBV15,ATSRVNQPQH
few,TRBV12-3/TRBV12-4,ASSPGSLGYT
few,TRBV12-3/TRBV12-4,ASSLREKETQY
-,TRBV20-1,SARDFGTYEAF
-,TRBV24-1,ATSDLQPGGDLSYYGYT
few,TRBV7-2,ASSPRQGAAGNTIY
-,TRBV4-2,ASSQDPGKGGYT
-,TRBV29-1,SVVRSQVQAF
-,TRBV28,ASNLYAAGGANVLT
-,TRBV20-1,SARDYQGGETQY
few,TRBV11-2,ASSLVTGITGELF
-,TRBV7-9,ASSLQGFTGANVLT
few,TRBV20-1,SASGTSGGPISTDTQY
-,TRBV12-3/TRBV12-4,ASSLRVTNEKLF
-,TRBV9,ASSPIADTIY
few,TRBV28,ASSPPSLTGNSDEQY
few,TRBV3-1,AGSQDLAGGRDTQY
-,TRBV29-1,SVLGGRSYEQY
few,TRBV20-1,SAEVTAGRDEQF
few,TRBV5-6,ASAQGLAKNIQY
-,TRBV3-1,ASSQDPGADSYEQY
many,TRBV29-1,SSSAGEETQY
-,TRBV20-1,SARKDRMNTEAF
-,TRBV20-1,SATGTDSYEQY
-,TRBV7-2,ASSSDRSYTEAF
-,TRBV6-6,ASSYGSSGGYEQY
-,TRBV7-9,ASSFSGLVGYT
-,TRBV7-2,ATGAGNTEAF
many,TRBV6-2/TRBV6-3,ASSYAREETQY
-,TRBV19,ASLPSDRGRTVAKNIQY
-,TRBV20-1,SARDAVSGNTIY
-,TRBV20-1,SASLGSWQPQH
few,TRBV3-1,ASSLGRADLLF
few,TRBV5-1,ASSLGHISYEQY
few,TRBV12-3/TRBV12-4,ASSGGGVEQF
once,TRBV5-1,ASSLNRGQDYGHT
few,TRBV5-1,ASSLFPGTVNIQY
-,TRBV27,ASSSDGSIDEQY
-,TRBV10-3,AIGRGDSNTGELF
once,TRBV14,ASSLGLAGTSTDTQY